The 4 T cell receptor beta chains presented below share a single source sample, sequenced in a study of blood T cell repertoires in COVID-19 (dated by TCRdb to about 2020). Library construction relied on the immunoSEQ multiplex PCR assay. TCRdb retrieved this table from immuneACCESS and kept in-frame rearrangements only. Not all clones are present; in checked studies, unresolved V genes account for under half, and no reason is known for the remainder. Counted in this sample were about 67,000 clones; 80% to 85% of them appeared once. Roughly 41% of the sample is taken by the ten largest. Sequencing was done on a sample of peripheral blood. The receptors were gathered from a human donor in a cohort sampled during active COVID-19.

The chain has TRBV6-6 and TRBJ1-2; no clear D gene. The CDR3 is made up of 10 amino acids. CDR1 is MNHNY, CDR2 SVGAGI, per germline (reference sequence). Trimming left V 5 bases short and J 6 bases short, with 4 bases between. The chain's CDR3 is CASSEDGYTF. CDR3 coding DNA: TGTGCCAGCAGTGAGGATGGCTACACCTTC.

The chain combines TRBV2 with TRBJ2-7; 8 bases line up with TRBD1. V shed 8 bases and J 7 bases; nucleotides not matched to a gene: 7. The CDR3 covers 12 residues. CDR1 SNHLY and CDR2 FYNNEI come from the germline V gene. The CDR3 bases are TGTGCCAGCGCTGGACAGGGTCGAGAGCAGTACTTC. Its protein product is CASAGQGREQYF.

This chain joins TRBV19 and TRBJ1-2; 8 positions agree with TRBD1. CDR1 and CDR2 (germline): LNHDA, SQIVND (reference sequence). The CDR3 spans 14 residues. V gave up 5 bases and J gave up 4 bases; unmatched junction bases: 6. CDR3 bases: TGTGCCAGTAGTCCAGGGGGCAGAATCTATGGCTACACCTTC. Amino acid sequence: CASSPGGRIYGYTF.

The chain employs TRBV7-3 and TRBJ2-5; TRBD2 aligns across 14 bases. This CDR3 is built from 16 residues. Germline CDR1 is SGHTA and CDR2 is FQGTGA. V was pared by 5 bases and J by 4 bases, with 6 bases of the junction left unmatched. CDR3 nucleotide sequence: TGTGCCAGCAGCCCCCGACTAGCGGGGGGGTTAGAGACCCAGTACTTC. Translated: CASSPRLAGGLETQYF.